This TCR beta chain was obtained from a study of T cell responses to AZD1222 COVID-19 vaccine. Study conclusions and caveats: Donors in the cohort were predominantly white British and more often female, and clonal diversity was possibly underestimated.

Only in-frame clones appear in the TCRdb table, and some are missing; sequencing was by immunoSEQ multiplex PCR. Among 200,000 to 300,000 clones listed, more than 85% were seen once. The germline V gene encodes CDR1 SGHKS and CDR2 YYEKEE (reference sequence). Trimming took 0 bases from V and 7 from J, leaving 23 bases between them. CDR3 length: 17 residues. As to this clone: The antigen remains unidentified.

The starting material was peripheral blood, obtained on day 0 of AZD1222 vaccination. J is TRBJ2-7 and V is TRBV5-5; D is possibly TRBD1 (5 bases). The receptor's source is an adult in good health. CDR3 residues: CASSLDPGSGLSTEQYF. CDR3 DNA sequence: TGTGCCAGCAGCTTGGACCCAGGGTCAGGTCTGTCTACAGAGCAGTACTTC.